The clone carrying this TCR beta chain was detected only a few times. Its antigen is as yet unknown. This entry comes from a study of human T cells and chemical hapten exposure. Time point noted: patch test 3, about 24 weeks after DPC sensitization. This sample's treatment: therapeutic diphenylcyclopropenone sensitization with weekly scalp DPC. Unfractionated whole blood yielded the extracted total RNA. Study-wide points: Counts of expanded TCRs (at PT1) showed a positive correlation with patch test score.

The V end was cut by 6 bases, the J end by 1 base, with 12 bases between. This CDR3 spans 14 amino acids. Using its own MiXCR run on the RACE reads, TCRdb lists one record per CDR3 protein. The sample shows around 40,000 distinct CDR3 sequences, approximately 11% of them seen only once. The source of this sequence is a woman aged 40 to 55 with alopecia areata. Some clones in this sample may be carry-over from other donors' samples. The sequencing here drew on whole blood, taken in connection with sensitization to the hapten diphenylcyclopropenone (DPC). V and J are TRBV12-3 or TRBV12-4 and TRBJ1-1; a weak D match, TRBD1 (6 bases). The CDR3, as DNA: TGTGCCAGCAGCCTGCTGGACAGGAACACTGAAGCTTTCTTT. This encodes CASSLLDRNTEAFF.